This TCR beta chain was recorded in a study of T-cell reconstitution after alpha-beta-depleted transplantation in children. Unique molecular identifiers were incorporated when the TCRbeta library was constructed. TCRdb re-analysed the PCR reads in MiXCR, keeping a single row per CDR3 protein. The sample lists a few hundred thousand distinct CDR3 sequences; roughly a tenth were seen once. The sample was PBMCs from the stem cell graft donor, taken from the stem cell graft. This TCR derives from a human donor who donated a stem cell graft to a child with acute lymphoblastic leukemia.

The CDR3 reads CASSLRGPGTNEKLFF. In nucleotides, the CDR3 is TGTGCCAGCAGCTTGAGGGGGCCGGGAACTAATGAAAAACTGTTTTTT. This sequence joins TRBV5-6 and TRBJ1-4; 7 bases map to TRBD1. The CDR3 has 16 amino acids. The V segment lost 1 base and the J segment 1 base; nucleotides outside the gene matches: 4. Germline CDR1 and CDR2: SGHDT and YYEEEE.